This T cell receptor (beta chain) was captured by sequencing in a study of blood T cell repertoires in COVID-19 (TCRdb year 2020). Background for the entire study: Samples covering the acute and convalescent phases of COVID-19 were provided by collaborators in the United States, Italy and Spain. The prospective study material was composed of cDNA or gDNA derived from T cells, B-cell-depleted T cells, or PBMCs. Subjects who had been exposed to COVID-19, were actively infected with it, or had recovered from it provided the deeply sampled blood TCRbeta repertoires that made up the dataset. The repertoires were released in a freely available public database intended as a resource for research on the immune response to SARS-CoV-2. Samples were obtained from the ongoing ImmuneRACE study (first 160 participants) and from over 1,000 subjects provided by 6 global collaborators. The sample metadata nearly always contained a de-identified subject ID, COVID-19 status, age in years and sex. Where available, HLA class I and class II types were obtained from metadata supplied by the sample provider rather than from assay-based typing. What the authors observed across the whole study: The amount of clinical and demographic metadata varied by source and participant and was provided uncurated.

For this clone: Its antigen specificity is not known. No per-base quality is available; no much larger clone lies one base away.

The immunoSEQ Assay, a bias-controlled multiplex PCR, was used to amplify TCRbeta CDR3 regions from genomic DNA. Per the original workflow: Within the assay, amplification of reference gene primers was used to estimate how many nucleated cells each sample contained. To quantify the absolute abundance of each unique TCRbeta CDR3 rearrangement, sequence reads were collapsed and filtered. For each sample, productive Simpson clonality was calculated as the square root of Simpson's diversity index across productive rearrangements. TCRdb stores this immuneACCESS table with in-frame sequences only. Part of the clones is absent; in the studies checked, under half of the shortfall reflects unresolved V genes, and no reason is known for the rest. The DNA was the basis for D and trimming; V, J and clone size are from that table. The sample profile shows some 85,000 clones; 75% to 85% of them were found once. Of the sample, around 21% falls within the top ten clones.

Whole blood was collected in K2EDTA tubes by collaborating institutions according to the institutions' own protocols. Collaborator samples were shipped for TCRbeta analysis as frozen whole blood, isolated PBMCs, or DNA extracted from either sample type. CDR1 and CDR2 are drawn from the germline V gene: MNHEY, SVGAGI. V and J are truncated by 0 bases and 1 base respectively, leaving an intervening sequence of 9 bases. The CDR3 contains 15 residues, cysteine and phenylalanine counted. The DNA shown is the 45-base CDR3, in frame from base 1. Rearrangement joined TRBV6-5 to TRBJ2-5; too little of a D gene remains to name it. The TCR was taken from a woman aged 80 or over with acute or convalescent COVID-19. Sequences were obtained from peripheral blood. The CDR3 protein sequence reads: CASSYSRLTQETQYF. The DNA sequence reads TGTGCCAGCAGTTACTCGCGGCTTACCCAAGAGACCCAGTACTTC.